Below are 2 T cell receptor beta chains sequenced from a single sample in a study of glioma-infiltrating T cells after dendritic cell vaccination. Sequencing used immunoSEQ multiplex PCR; TCRdb keeps in-frame clones, though not all of them. The data contain 40,000 or so clones, approximately 82% of them singletons. The sequenced sample was blood, obtained before dendritic cell vaccination. These TCRs come from a human donor with glioblastoma.

The chain uses TRBV27 and TRBJ2-3; the match to TRBD2 covers 7 bases. The V gene end was trimmed by 0 bases and the J gene end by 7 bases; junction bases not matched to a gene: 7. CDR1 and CDR2 from the germline V gene are MNHEY and SMNVEV (reference sequence). The CDR3 sequence is 15 residues long. This CDR3 is CASSLSLREANTQYF. As DNA, the CDR3 is TGTGCCAGCAGTTTATCTCTCCGGGAGGCGAATACGCAGTATTTT.

The chain links TRBV29-1 to TRBJ2-7; maybe TRBD1 (5 bases). The CDR3 has 17 amino acids. The V gene's germline CDR1 is SQVTM and CDR2 ANQGSEA. V was shortened by 6 bases and J by 0 bases, with 24 bases between the two germline ends. The CDR3 loop is CSVAGPTGRTTSYEQYF. CDR3 sequence (DNA): TGCAGCGTGGCCGGCCCCACAGGAAGAACGACCTCCTACGAGCAGTACTTC.